This TCR beta chain originates from a study of blood T cell repertoires in COVID-19. At the level of the study: Acute-phase and convalescent COVID-19 samples originated in the United States, Italy and Spain. In each case, the material was cDNA or gDNA derived from T cells, B-cell-depleted T cells, or PBMCs.

The V gene end was trimmed by 3 bases and the J gene end by 8 bases; junction bases not matched to a gene: 8. The CDR3 consists of 17 residues. CDR1 SGHNT and CDR2 YYREEE come from the germline V gene (reference sequence). Clones were sequenced by immunoSEQ multiplex PCR, and TCRdb holds only the in-frame ones, with some missing. The table records about 45,000 clones, around 85% of them present only once. The sequenced material came from peripheral blood. The sequence was obtained from a woman of 80 years or more with acute or convalescent COVID-19. The chain employs TRBV5-4 and TRBJ2-1; 16 bases match TRBD2. The CDR3 sequence: CASSSGGTSGRAYEQFF. CDR3 sequence (DNA): TGTGCCAGCAGCTCCGGTGGGACTAGCGGGAGGGCCTATGAGCAGTTCTTC.